The 18 T cell receptor beta chains presented below share a single source sample, sequenced in a study of T-cell memory formation after mild COVID-19. TCRdb called the 5' RACE reads again in MiXCR, with one record for every CDR3 protein. The table includes roughly 170,000 distinct CDR3 sequences, 15% to 20% detected once. The sample taken for sequencing was PBMCs or a T cell subset sorted from them (not recorded which). Receptors originate from a man between 18 and 35 years old who had mild COVID-19 (a few samples of this study predate the infection). Cell type and time point are not known.

This chain uses TRBV7-9 with TRBJ2-7, with D possibly TRBD2 on 6 matching bases. The CDR3 consists of 14 residues. Trimming shortened V by 3 bases and J by 0 bases, and 9 bases separated the two germline ends. Looked up from germline, CDR1 is SEHNR and CDR2 is FQNEAQ (reference sequence). The CDR3 loop reads CASSFGRISYEQYF. The CDR3 DNA is TGTGCCAGCAGCTTCGGGAGAATCTCCTACGAGCAGTACTTC.

This clonotype was counted a few times. The rearrangement uses TRBV14 and TRBJ2-4; no clear D. CDR3 length: 13 amino acids. The germline V and J ends were trimmed by 0 bases and 5 bases, with 5 bases remaining between them. CDR1 and CDR2 (germline): SGHDN, FVKESK. DNA of the CDR3: TGTGCCAGCAGCCAAGATGTGCAAAACATTCAGTACTTC. Translation gives CASSQDVQNIQYF.

This clonotype came up a few times. The chain uses TRBV7-2 and TRBJ2-3; perhaps TRBD2 as D (5 bases). Germline V CDR1 and CDR2: SGHTA, FQGNSA. The CDR3 runs 16 residues. Trimming removed 8 bases from V and 3 bases from J, with 21 bases in between. CDR3: CASGRGIDRRTDTQYF. In DNA, the CDR3 is TGTGCCAGCGGAAGAGGGATCGACCGGAGGACAGATACGCAGTATTTT. The entire variable domain, with the rest obtained from reference TRBV7-2 and TRBJ2-3, is as follows: GAGVSQSPSNKVTEKGKDVELRCDPISGHTALYWYRQSLGQGLEFLIYFQGNSAPDKSGLPSDRFSAERTGGSVSTLTIQRTQQEDSAVYLCASGRGIDRRTDTQYFGPGTRLTVL.

This clonotype was detected a few times. The chain joins TRBV7-8 to TRBJ2-7, with TRBD1 matching over 8 bases. The CDR3 has 16 amino acids. With 4 bases clipped from V and 2 bases from J, the junction kept 10 bases outside the gene matches. Germline loops: CDR1 SGHVS, CDR2 FQNEAQ. This chain's CDR3 is CASSSLPGQETYEQYF. CDR3 nucleotide sequence: TGTGCCAGCAGCTCACTACCGGGACAGGAGACCTACGAGCAGTACTTC.

This clonotype was seen a handful of times. The genes are TRBV18 and TRBJ2-5, with 10 bases identical to TRBD1. The CDR3 contains 15 residues. V dropped 8 bases and J dropped 5; count of bases not matched to a gene: 11. Germline CDR1 reads KGHSH; CDR2 reads LQKENI. In nucleotides, the CDR3 is TGTGCCAGCCTCCAAGGGACAGGGGCTCGGGAGACCCAGTACTTC. Residues: CASLQGTGARETQYF. Using reference TRBV18 and TRBJ2-5 for the parts outside the CDR3, the full variable domain is NAGVMQNPRHLVRRRGQEARLRCSPMKGHSHVYWYRQLPEEGLKFMVYLQKENIIDESGMPKERFSAEFPKEGPSILRIQQVVRGDSAAYFCASLQGTGARETQYFGPGTRLLVL.

The table lists this clonotype with a few counts. This chain uses TRBV7-8 with TRBJ1-1; D possibly corresponds to TRBD1 (6 bases). Trimming took off 7 bases at V and 1 base at J, with 13 bases between the two ends. Germline CDR1 and CDR2: SGHVS and FQNEAQ. This CDR3 is built from 14 residues. CDR3 DNA sequence: TGTGCCAGCAAGACAGAACAGGGGAACACTGAAGCTTTCTTT. This translates into CASKTEQGNTEAFF. The whole variable domain, remainder taken from reference TRBV7-8 and TRBJ1-1, is GAGVSQSPRYKVAKRGQDVALRCDPISGHVSLFWYQQALGQGPEFLTYFQNEAQLDKSGLPSDRFFAERPEGSVSTLKIQRTQQEDSAVYLCASKTEQGNTEAFFGQGTRLTVV.

This rearrangement joins TRBV9 to TRBJ1-3; TRBD1 matches at 7 bases. CDR1 SGDLS and CDR2 YYNGEE come from the germline V gene. The CDR3 is 14 residues long. Losses at the gene ends were 3 bases for V and 4 bases for J; bases not matched to a gene: 4. As DNA, the CDR3 is TGTGCCAGCAGCGGACAGGGACGGGGAAACACCATATATTTT. Protein sequence: CASSGQGRGNTIYF.

The chain is built from TRBV20-1 and TRBJ2-2, with a possible D match to TRBD1 (6 bases). V lost 0 bases and J lost 2, with 10 bases in between. Germline assignment: CDR1 DFQATT and CDR2 SNEGSKA (reference sequence). The CDR3 covers 15 residues. This chain's CDR3 is CSAREWGPNTGELFF. The CDR3 DNA reads as TGCAGTGCTAGAGAATGGGGGCCTAACACCGGGGAGCTGTTTTTT.

CDR3 DNA sequence: TGTGCCATCAGTGCTGGCGTGGGGACAAAAGATAGCAATCAGCCCCAGCATTTT. As protein: CAISAGVGTKDSNQPQHF. V is TRBV10-3 and J is TRBJ1-5; a weak D match, TRBD1 (6 bases). Germline-derived CDR1 and CDR2 are ENHRY and SYGVKD. V shed 4 bases and J shed 0 bases, with 19 bases lying between them. This CDR3 is 18 amino acids long.

The V gene is TRBV6-2 or TRBV6-3, the J gene TRBJ2-7; 8 bases align to TRBD1. This CDR3 comprises 13 residues. Germline V gene lookup returns CDR1 MNHEY and CDR2 SVGEGT. V was pared by 6 bases and J by 7 bases, with 8 bases of the junction left unmatched. As DNA, the CDR3 is TGTGCCAGCAGACGGCCAGGGGGCCCGGAGCAGTACTTC. This gives the protein CASRRPGGPEQYF.

The chain joins TRBV6-5 to TRBJ2-5, with 9 positions matching TRBD2. With 6 bases clipped from V and 0 bases from J, the junction kept 14 bases outside the gene matches. Germline assignment: CDR1 MNHEY and CDR2 SVGAGI. This CDR3 region has 18 residues. CDR3 region: CASSLGSGGPKYQETQYF. The CDR3 nucleotides are TGTGCCAGCAGCCTAGGAAGCGGGGGGCCCAAGTACCAAGAGACCCAGTACTTC.

The rearrangement uses TRBV5-5 and TRBJ1-4, with 7 bases aligning to TRBD1. Germline values: CDR1 SGHKS, CDR2 YYEKEE (reference sequence). This CDR3 spans 15 amino acids. Trimming removed 4 bases from V and 7 bases from J; junction bases left unmatched: 10. This CDR3 is CASSEEGGWAEKLFF. In nucleotides, the CDR3 is TGTGCCAGCAGCGAAGAAGGGGGCTGGGCTGAAAAACTGTTTTTT.

This chain connects TRBV5-1 to TRBJ1-5; D gene unclear. The V and J ends lost 0 bases and 5 bases respectively, with 6 bases between them. Germline V CDR1 and CDR2: SGHRS, YFSETQ. The CDR3 totals 13 residues. The CDR3 DNA reads as TGCGCCAGCAGCTTGGGTGTGGATCAGCCCCAGCATTTT. Protein product: CASSLGVDQPQHF.

The J gene is TRBJ2-7, the V gene TRBV5-1; D gene ambiguous. The CDR3 loop spans 12 amino acids. CDR1 and CDR2 (germline): SGHRS, YFSETQ. Trimming cost V 5 bases and J 1 base, with 7 bases left between them. CDR3 bases: TGCGCCAGCAGGGCGGATTCCTACGAGCAGTACTTC. Amino acid sequence: CASRADSYEQYF. Together with reference TRBV5-1 and TRBJ2-7, the CDR3 gives the full variable domain: KAGVTQTPRYLIKTRGQQVTLSCSPISGHRSVSWYQQTPGQGLQFLFEYFSETQRNKGNFPGRFSGRQFSNSRSEMNVSTLELGDSALYLCASRADSYEQYFGPGTRLTVT.

J is TRBJ2-7 and V is TRBV20-1; perhaps TRBD2 as D (5 bases). Trimming left V 5 bases short and J 8 bases short, with 25 bases between. Germline values: CDR1 DFQATT, CDR2 SNEGSKA (reference sequence). The CDR3 consists of 15 residues. CDR3 region: CSASRAGPRVGKQYF. The DNA of the CDR3 is TGCAGTGCTTCTAGGGCGGGCCCGAGAGTGGGCAAGCAGTACTTC.

The chain has TRBV5-6 and TRBJ1-6; TRBD1 is a possible D gene (5 bases). Germline CDR1 is SGHDT and CDR2 is YYEEEE. This CDR3 comprises 14 residues. With 2 bases removed from V and 13 bases from J, the gap between germline ends came to 16 bases. The CDR3 sequence: CASSLGTDPGPLHF. CDR3 DNA sequence: TGTGCCAGCAGCTTAGGGACGGATCCGGGTCCCCTCCACTTT.

This clonotype was counted a few times. This chain connects TRBV7-9 to TRBJ1-4; D is unclear. This CDR3 has 14 residues. CDR1 SEHNR and CDR2 FQNEAQ come from the germline V gene (reference sequence). Trimming took 3 bases from V and 4 from J, leaving 9 bases between them. The CDR3 region is CASSFGSDNEKLFF. The CDR3 nucleotides are TGTGCCAGCAGCTTCGGCAGCGATAATGAAAAACTGTTTTTT.

In its sample, this clonotype was seen a few times. V gene TRBV5-1 combines with J gene TRBJ1-1; D not certain. This CDR3 region has 16 residues. The ends were cut back, 4 bases at V and 6 bases at J, with 22 bases in the middle. Per the germline V gene, CDR1 is SGHRS and CDR2 is YFSETQ. The chain's CDR3 is CASSQGPPGPWAEAFF. Here the CDR3 DNA reads TGCGCCAGCAGCCAAGGACCGCCGGGCCCGTGGGCTGAAGCTTTCTTT.